This TCR beta chain was obtained from a study of breast tumors, draining lymph nodes, adjacent tissues. Whole-study findings and limits: Tumor and nontumor repertoires were significantly more similar in luminal-like than in basal-like breast cancer. That most tumor T cells come from lymph nodes remained unproven. Findings are consistent with lymph node origin and intratumoral expansion of most tumor T cells. Tumor repertoires ranked between lymph nodes and nontumor tissue in diversity, with V and J gene preferences.

TCRdb called the multiplex PCR reads again in MiXCR, with one record for every CDR3 protein. The data contain 90,000 to 120,000 distinct CDR3 sequences, 20% to 25% of them seen just once; the ten biggest clones take up around 1.3%. Samples came from axillary lymph nodes draining the breast cancer. This clonotype was observed at least ten times. Antigen unknown. Trimming cost V 0 bases and J 2 bases, with 12 bases left between them. Germline assignment: CDR1 DFQATT and CDR2 SNEGSKA (reference sequence). The length of the CDR3 is 15 residues. What was sequenced was axillary lymph node tissue. The chain employs TRBV20-1 and TRBJ2-3; D is possibly TRBD1 (6 bases). The receptor's source is a female donor with breast cancer. Some clones in this sample may be carry-over from other donors' samples. The DNA for the CDR3 is TGCAGTGCTAGAGATCTCGGACAGTTCACAGATACGCAGTATTTT. It yields the protein CSARDLGQFTDTQYF.